What follows are 15 T cell receptor beta chains derived from one specimen sequenced in a study of shared clonotypes between healthy human individuals. Terminally differentiated effector memory CD45RA+ cells were excluded by CCR7 positive selection of CD45RO-negative cells. Here immunoSEQ multiplex PCR was the method, and the copy in TCRdb shows in-frame clones only, minus some. The repertoire holds more than 2 million clones, with around 93% as singletons. Sequencing was performed on naive CD8+ T cells from PBMCs. The receptors shown here come from a man younger than 35 in good health. Some clones in this sample may be carry-over from other donors' samples.

The chain uses TRBV27 and TRBJ2-1, with 8 bases aligning to TRBD2. Germline CDR1 reads MNHEY; CDR2 reads SMNVEV (reference sequence). This CDR3 is 13 amino acids long. J gave up 9 bases and V 5 bases, and 6 bases lay outside the gene matches. The CDR3 DNA follows: TGTGCCAGCAGTATGGGACTAGTCAGTGAGCAGTTCTTC. Translating it yields CASSMGLVSEQFF.

V and J are TRBV4-1 and TRBJ2-2, with D maybe TRBD2 (6 bases). V shed 4 bases and J shed 1 base, with 10 bases lying between them. Germline V lookup: CDR1 MGHRA, CDR2 YSYEKL. The CDR3 is 15 residues long. CDR3 bases: TGCGCCAGCAGCCTACTAGCCCTGAACACCGGGGAGCTGTTTTTT. Translation: CASSLLALNTGELFF.

J is TRBJ2-5 and V is TRBV15; D gene uncertain. CDR1 is LNHNV and CDR2 is YYDKDF in the germline V gene (reference sequence). V dropped 1 base and J dropped 5 bases, with 11 bases sitting between them. The CDR3 is made up of 14 amino acids. The CDR3 DNA reads as TGTGCCACCAGCAGAGTGAGCTGGCAGGAGACCCAGTACTTC. The encoded protein is CATSRVSWQETQYF.

The rearrangement links TRBV28 to TRBJ2-2, with 7 bases fitting TRBD2. With V trimmed by 2 bases and J by 2 bases, 8 bases remained unmatched. This CDR3 region has 17 residues. CDR1 is MDHEN, CDR2 SYDVKM, per germline. CDR3 in DNA: TGTGCCAGCAGTTTAGGGTGGCTAGCGGAAAACACCGGGGAGCTGTTTTTT. Translated: CASSLGWLAENTGELFF.

As regards this clone: Other nucleotide sequences in the sample specify the same CDR3. This chain joins TRBV29-1 and TRBJ2-7; a possible D gene is TRBD1 (6 bases). From germline, CDR1 is SQVTM and CDR2 ANQGSEA. The CDR3 sequence is 13 residues long. The V end lost 0 bases, the J end lost 2 bases, and 8 bases lay between the germline ends. CDR3 amino acids: CSVEEDRAYEQYF. The CDR3 DNA reads as TGCAGCGTTGAAGAGGACAGAGCCTACGAGCAGTACTTC.

V and J are TRBV15 and TRBJ2-2; no reliable D call. The germline gives CDR1 LNHNV, CDR2 YYDKDF (reference sequence). This CDR3 is built from 15 residues. V lost 2 bases and J lost 0, with 7 bases in between. The CDR3 here is CATSRHSANTGELFF. The DNA for the CDR3 is TGTGCCACCAGCAGACACTCCGCGAACACCGGGGAGCTGTTTTTT.

Turning to this clone: Other DNA sequences in this sample translate to the same CDR3. The chain has TRBV19 and TRBJ1-1; TRBD1 aligns across 8 bases. The V segment lost 4 bases and the J segment 5 bases; nucleotides outside the gene matches: 6. The CDR3 spans 14 residues. Looked up from germline, CDR1 is LNHDA and CDR2 is SQIVND (reference sequence). CDR3 residues: CASSTGQGSTEAFF. DNA of the CDR3: TGTGCCAGTAGTACCGGACAGGGATCGACTGAAGCTTTCTTT.

V gene TRBV4-1 combines with J gene TRBJ1-1, with TRBD1 matching over 8 bases. With V trimmed by 5 bases and J by 2 bases, 1 base remained unmatched. The CDR3 extends over 13 amino acids. CDR1 MGHRA and CDR2 YSYEKL come from the germline V gene. CDR3 bases: TGCGCCAGCAGCGACAGGGGAAACACTGAAGCTTTCTTT. It yields the protein CASSDRGNTEAFF.

A single count supports this clone. The rearrangement uses TRBV9 and TRBJ2-3; D gene uncertain. Trimming pared 0 bases from V and 0 bases from J, leaving 11 bases between. This CDR3 is 16 amino acids long. Germline CDR1 SGDLS, CDR2 YYNGEE. DNA of the CDR3: TGTGCCAGCAGCGTAGGCGGCAGAACTAGCACAGATACGCAGTATTTT. Translation: CASSVGGRTSTDTQYF.

This clone has only one observation. The V and J genes are TRBV13 and TRBJ1-2, with D possibly being TRBD1 (5 bases). The CDR3 is 16 residues long. The germline V gene encodes CDR1 PRHDT and CDR2 FYEKMQ (reference sequence). Trimming removed 5 bases from V and 0 bases from J, with 16 bases in between. Written as DNA, the CDR3 is TGTGCCAGCAGCGCTGGGACTGATCTAGCTAACTATGGCTACACCTTC. Translated: CASSAGTDLANYGYTF. The whole variable domain, filled in from reference TRBV13 and TRBJ1-2, reads AAGVIQSPRHLIKEKRETATLKCYPIPRHDTVYWYQQGPGQDPQFLISFYEKMQSDKGSIPDRFSAQQFSDYHSELNMSSLELGDSALYFCASSAGTDLANYGYTFGSGTRLTVV.

The CDR3 bases are TGTGCCAGCAGTACGGGGGCGGGGAATGAGCAGTTCTTC. The encoded protein is CASSTGAGNEQFF. V is TRBV2 and J is TRBJ2-1; either TRBD1 or TRBD2 may supply D (6 bases each). This CDR3 is built from 13 residues. The germline V and J ends were trimmed by 5 bases and 7 bases, with 12 bases remaining between them. Germline CDR1 SNHLY, CDR2 FYNNEI.

The chain employs TRBV5-1 and TRBJ2-3, with 8 positions matching TRBD2. The CDR3 sequence is 15 residues long. The trim removed 2 bases at V and 5 bases at J, leaving 7 bases unmatched. CDR1 and CDR2 from the germline V gene are SGHRS and YFSETQ. The CDR3 DNA reads TGCGCCAGCAGCTTTACTAGCGGTTGGGGAGATACGCAGTATTTT. Protein product: CASSFTSGWGDTQYF. The full variable domain, its missing parts supplied by reference TRBV5-1 and TRBJ2-3, is KAGVTQTPRYLIKTRGQQVTLSCSPISGHRSVSWYQQTPGQGLQFLFEYFSETQRNKGNFPGRFSGRQFSNSRSEMNVSTLELGDSALYLCASSFTSGWGDTQYFGPGTRLTVL.

The chain is built from TRBV9 and TRBJ2-2; perhaps TRBD2 as D (6 bases). This CDR3 comprises 14 residues. Germline V CDR1 and CDR2: SGDLS, YYNGEE. Trimming removed 3 bases at V and 6 bases at J, with 12 bases between. CDR3 nucleotides: TGTGCCAGCAGCGGGGACTCGAGGGCCGGGGAGCTGTTTTTT. The encoded protein is CASSGDSRAGELFF. The full variable domain, in which reference TRBV9 and TRBJ2-2 provide the parts outside the CDR3, is DSGVTQTPKHLITATGQRVTLRCSPRSGDLSVYWYQQSLDQGLQFLIQYYNGEERAKGNILERFSAQQFPDLHSELNLSSLELGDSALYFCASSGDSRAGELFFGEGSRLTVL.

This clone has a single count. J is TRBJ1-2 and V is TRBV2; maybe TRBD1 (6 bases). The CDR3 runs to 12 residues. The ends were cut back, 2 bases at V and 7 bases at J, with 8 bases in the middle. Germline assignment: CDR1 SNHLY and CDR2 FYNNEI. The CDR3, as DNA: TGTGCCAGCAGTGAACCAGGGGCTGGCTACACCTTC. It encodes CASSEPGAGYTF.

This chain joins TRBV27 and TRBJ2-7; the D gene is possibly TRBD2 (5 bases). Looked up from germline, CDR1 is MNHEY and CDR2 is SMNVEV (reference sequence). V was cut by 7 bases and J by 1 base, with 11 bases left in between. This CDR3 comprises 13 residues. The DNA for the CDR3 is TGTGCCAGCACCGGGAATCATTCCTACGAGCAGTACTTC. Its translation: CASTGNHSYEQYF.